This TCR beta chain was captured by sequencing in a study of lung T cells in sarcoidosis with Löfgren's syndrome. The wider study: Repertoire analyses centered on Löfgren's syndrome patients.

As concerns this clonotype: The junction departs from the called germline gene at one end, perhaps through a read error.

Each CDR3 protein gets one entry after TCRdb re-called the reads with MiXCR. This table holds more than 8,500 distinct CDR3 sequences, about 20% found once. This CDR3 has 13 amino acids. Germline-derived CDR1 and CDR2 are DFQATT and SNEGSKA (reference sequence). Sequencing was carried out using CD4+ T cells from bronchoalveolar lavage. The chain links TRBV20-1 to TRBJ2-1; 8 bases are shared with TRBD2. This TCR derives from a human donor with sarcoidosis (Löfgren's syndrome or another form), or a control subject (not recorded which). Here the CDR3 reads CSPGTSSCNKQFF. The CDR3 DNA reads as TGCAGTCCAGGGACTAGTTCCTGCAATAAGCAGTTCTTC.